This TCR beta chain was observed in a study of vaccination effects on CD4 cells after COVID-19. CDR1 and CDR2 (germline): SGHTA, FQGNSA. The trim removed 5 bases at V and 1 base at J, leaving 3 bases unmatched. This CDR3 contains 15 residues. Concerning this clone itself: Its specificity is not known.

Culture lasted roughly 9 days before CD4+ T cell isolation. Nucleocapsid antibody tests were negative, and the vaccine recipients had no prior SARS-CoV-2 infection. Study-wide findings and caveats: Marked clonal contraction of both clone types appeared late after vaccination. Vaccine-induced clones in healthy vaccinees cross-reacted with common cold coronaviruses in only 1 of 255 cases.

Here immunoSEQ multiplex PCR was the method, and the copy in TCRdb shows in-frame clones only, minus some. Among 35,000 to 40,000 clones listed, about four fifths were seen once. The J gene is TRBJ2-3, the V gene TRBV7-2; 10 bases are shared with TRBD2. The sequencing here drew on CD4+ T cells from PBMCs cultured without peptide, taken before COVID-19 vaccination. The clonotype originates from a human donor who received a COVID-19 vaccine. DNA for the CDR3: TGTGCCAGCAGCCTCACTAGCGGGGGCACAGATACGCAGTATTTT. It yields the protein CASSLTSGGTDTQYF.